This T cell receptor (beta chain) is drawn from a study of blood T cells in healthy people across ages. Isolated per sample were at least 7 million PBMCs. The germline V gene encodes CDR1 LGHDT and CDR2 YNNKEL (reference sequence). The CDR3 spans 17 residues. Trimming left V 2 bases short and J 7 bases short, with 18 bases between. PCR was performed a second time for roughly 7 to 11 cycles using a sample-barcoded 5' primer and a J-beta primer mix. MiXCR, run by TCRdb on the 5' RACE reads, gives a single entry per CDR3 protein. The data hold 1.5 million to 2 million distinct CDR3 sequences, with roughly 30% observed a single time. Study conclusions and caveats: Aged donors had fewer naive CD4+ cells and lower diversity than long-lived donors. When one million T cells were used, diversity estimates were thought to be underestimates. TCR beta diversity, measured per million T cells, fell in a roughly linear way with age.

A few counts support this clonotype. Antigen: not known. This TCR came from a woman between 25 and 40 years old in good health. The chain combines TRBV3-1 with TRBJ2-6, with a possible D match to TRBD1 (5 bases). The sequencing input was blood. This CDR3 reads CASSQRSTQVLANVLTF. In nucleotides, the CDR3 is TGTGCCAGCAGCCAAAGATCCACACAGGTCCTCGCCAACGTCCTGACTTTC.